This TCR beta chain comes out of a study of blood T cell repertoires in COVID-19. Study details: The origin of the acute and convalescent COVID-19 samples was the United States, Italy and Spain.

V shed 2 bases and J shed 1 base, with 5 bases lying between them. Per germline, CDR1 MNHEY and CDR2 SVGAGI. The CDR3 has 13 amino acids. The assay was immunoSEQ multiplex PCR, and TCRdb's table has in-frame clones only and misses some. Here the sample spans 150,000 to 170,000 clones, about 90% being singletons. This clone has just one count. Sequencing input: peripheral blood. The source is a man in his fifties or sixties with acute or convalescent COVID-19. The chain combines TRBV6-5 with TRBJ1-1, with D unclear. CDR3 in amino acids: CASSYQKNTEAFF. The CDR3 nucleotides are TGTGCCAGCAGTTACCAGAAGAACACTGAAGCTTTCTTT.